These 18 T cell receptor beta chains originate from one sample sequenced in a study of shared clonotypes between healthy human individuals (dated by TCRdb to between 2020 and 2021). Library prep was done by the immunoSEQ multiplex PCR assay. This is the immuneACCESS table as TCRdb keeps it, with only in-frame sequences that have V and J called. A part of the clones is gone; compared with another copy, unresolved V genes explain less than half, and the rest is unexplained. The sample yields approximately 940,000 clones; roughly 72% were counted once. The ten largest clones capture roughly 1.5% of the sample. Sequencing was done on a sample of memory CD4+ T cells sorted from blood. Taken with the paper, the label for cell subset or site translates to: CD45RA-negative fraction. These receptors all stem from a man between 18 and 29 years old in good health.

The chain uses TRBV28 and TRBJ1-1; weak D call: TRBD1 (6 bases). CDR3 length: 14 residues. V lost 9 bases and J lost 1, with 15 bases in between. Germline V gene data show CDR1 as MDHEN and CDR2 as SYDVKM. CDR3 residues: CASLGGTKNTEAFF. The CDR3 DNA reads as TGTGCCAGTTTAGGGGGGACAAAGAACACTGAAGCTTTCTTT.

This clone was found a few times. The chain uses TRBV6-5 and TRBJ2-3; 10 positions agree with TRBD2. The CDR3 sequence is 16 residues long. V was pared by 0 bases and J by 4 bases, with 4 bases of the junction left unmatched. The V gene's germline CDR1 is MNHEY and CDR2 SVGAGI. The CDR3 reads CASSYSMTSGSDTQYF. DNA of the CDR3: TGTGCCAGCAGTTACTCGATGACTAGCGGGTCAGATACGCAGTATTTT.

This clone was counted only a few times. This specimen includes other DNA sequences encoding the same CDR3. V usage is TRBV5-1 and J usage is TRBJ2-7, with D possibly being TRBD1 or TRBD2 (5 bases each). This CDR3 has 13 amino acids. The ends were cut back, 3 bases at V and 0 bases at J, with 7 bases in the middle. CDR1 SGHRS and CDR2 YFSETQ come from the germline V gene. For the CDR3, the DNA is TGCGCCAGCAGCTCCGGGACCTCCTACGAGCAGTACTTC. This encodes CASSSGTSYEQYF.

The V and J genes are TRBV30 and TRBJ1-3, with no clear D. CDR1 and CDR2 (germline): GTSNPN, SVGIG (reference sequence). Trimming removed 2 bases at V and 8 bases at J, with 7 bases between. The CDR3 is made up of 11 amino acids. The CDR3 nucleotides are TGTGCCTGGAGTCTTAAGGACACCATATATTTT. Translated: CAWSLKDTIYF.

CDR3 amino acids: CASRIMSSYNSPLHF. CDR3 bases: TGTGCCAGCAGAATCATGAGCTCCTATAATTCACCCCTCCACTTT. The chain uses TRBV27 and TRBJ1-6; the D is unclear. This CDR3 is 15 amino acids long. From germline, CDR1 is MNHEY and CDR2 SMNVEV (reference sequence). The V end was cut by 6 bases, the J end by 0 bases, with 9 bases between.

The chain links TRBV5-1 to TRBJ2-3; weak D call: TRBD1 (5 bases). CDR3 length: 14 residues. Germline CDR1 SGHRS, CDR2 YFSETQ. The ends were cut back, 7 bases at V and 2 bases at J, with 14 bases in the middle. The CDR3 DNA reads TGCGCCAGCCTTGATACAGGTTCCACAGATACGCAGTATTTT. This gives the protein CASLDTGSTDTQYF.

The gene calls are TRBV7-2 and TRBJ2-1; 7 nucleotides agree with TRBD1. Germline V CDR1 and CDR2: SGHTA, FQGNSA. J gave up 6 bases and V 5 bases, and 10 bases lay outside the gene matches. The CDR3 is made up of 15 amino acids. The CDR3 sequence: CASSARRAGGNEQFF. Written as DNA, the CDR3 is TGTGCCAGCAGCGCGCGTCGGGCAGGGGGCAATGAGCAGTTCTTC.

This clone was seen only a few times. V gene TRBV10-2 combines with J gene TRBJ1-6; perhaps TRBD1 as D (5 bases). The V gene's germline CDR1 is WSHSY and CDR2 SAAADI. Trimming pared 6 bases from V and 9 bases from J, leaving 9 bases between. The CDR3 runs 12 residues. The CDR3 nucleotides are TGCGCCAGCAGGGAGGGGATTTCACCCCTCCACTTT. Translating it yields CASREGISPLHF.

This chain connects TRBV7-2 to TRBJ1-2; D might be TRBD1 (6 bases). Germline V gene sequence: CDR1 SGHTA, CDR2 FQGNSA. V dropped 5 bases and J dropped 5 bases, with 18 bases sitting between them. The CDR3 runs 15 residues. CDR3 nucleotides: TGTGCCAGCAGCCCGGACAGTCTAGGGGTTTATGGCTACACCTTC. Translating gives CASSPDSLGVYGYTF.

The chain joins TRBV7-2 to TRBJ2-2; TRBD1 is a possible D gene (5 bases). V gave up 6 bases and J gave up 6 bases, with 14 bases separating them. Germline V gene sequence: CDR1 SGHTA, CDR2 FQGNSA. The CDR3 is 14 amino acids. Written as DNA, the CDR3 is TGTGCCAGCAGACCACTTCAGGGTCCCGGGGAGCTGTTTTTT. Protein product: CASRPLQGPGELFF.

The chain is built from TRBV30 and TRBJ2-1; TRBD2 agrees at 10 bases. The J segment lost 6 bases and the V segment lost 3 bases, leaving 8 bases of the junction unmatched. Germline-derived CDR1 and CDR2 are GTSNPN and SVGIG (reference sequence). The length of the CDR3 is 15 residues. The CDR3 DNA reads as TGTGCCTGGAGCGCTTACAGCGGGAGGGCCAATGAGCAGTTCTTC. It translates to CAWSAYSGRANEQFF.

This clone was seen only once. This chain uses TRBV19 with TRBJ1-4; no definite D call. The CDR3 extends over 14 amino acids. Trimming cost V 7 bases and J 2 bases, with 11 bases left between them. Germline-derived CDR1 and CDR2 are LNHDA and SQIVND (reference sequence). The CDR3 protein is CASKNWATNEKLFF. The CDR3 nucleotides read TGTGCCAGTAAGAATTGGGCGACTAATGAAAAACTGTTTTTT.

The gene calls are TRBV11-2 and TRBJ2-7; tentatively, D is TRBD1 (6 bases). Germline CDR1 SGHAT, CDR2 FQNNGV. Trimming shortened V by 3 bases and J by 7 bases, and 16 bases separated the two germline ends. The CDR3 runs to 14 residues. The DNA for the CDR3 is TGTGCCAGCAGCTTCCGACAGGACGGCGTGGAGCAGTACTTC. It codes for CASSFRQDGVEQYF.

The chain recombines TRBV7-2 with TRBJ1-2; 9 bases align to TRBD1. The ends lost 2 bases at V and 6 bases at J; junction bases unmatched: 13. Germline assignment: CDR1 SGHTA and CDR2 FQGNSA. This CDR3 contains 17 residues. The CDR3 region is CASSLNPRGQGGDGYTF. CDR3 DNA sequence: TGTGCCAGCAGCTTAAACCCCCGGGGACAGGGAGGAGATGGCTACACCTTC. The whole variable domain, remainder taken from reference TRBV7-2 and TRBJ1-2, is GAGVSQSPSNKVTEKGKDVELRCDPISGHTALYWYRQSLGQGLEFLIYFQGNSAPDKSGLPSDRFSAERTGGSVSTLTIQRTQQEDSAVYLCASSLNPRGQGGDGYTFGSGTRLTVV.

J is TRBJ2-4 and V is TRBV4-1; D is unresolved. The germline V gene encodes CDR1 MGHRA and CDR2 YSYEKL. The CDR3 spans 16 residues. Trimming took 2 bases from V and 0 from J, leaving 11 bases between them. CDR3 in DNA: TGCGCCAGCAGCCAACTGGGGTCCCTAGCCAAAAACATTCAGTACTTC. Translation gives CASSQLGSLAKNIQYF.

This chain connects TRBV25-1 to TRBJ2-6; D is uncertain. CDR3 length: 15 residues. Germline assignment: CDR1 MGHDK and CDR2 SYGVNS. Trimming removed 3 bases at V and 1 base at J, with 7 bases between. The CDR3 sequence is CASSERQSGANVLTF. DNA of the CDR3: TGTGCCAGCAGTGAGCGGCAGTCTGGGGCCAACGTCCTGACTTTC. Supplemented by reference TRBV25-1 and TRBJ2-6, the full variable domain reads EADIYQTPRYLVIGTGKKITLECSQTMGHDKMYWYQQDPGMELHLIHYSYGVNSTEKGDLSSESTVSRIRTEHFPLTLESARPSHTSQYLCASSERQSGANVLTFGAGSRLTVL.

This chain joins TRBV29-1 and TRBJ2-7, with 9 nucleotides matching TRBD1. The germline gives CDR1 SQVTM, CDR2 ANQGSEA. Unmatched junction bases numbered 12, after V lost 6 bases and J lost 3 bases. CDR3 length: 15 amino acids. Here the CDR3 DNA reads TGCAGCGTCACCGGGGCGACAGGGGGAAACTACGAGCAGTACTTC. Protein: CSVTGATGGNYEQYF.

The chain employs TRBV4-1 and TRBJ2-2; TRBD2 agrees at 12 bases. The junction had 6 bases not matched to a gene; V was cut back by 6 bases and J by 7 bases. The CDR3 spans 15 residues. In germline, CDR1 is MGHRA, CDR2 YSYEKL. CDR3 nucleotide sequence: TGCGCCAGCAGTCTAGCGGGGGGGCATGTCGGGGAGCTGTTTTTT. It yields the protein CASSLAGGHVGELFF.